These T cell receptor beta chains were read from a single sample in a study of post-analysis software for immune sequencing data. Each CDR3 protein gets one entry after TCRdb re-called the PCR reads with MiXCR. The repertoire holds a few hundred thousand distinct CDR3 sequences, with less than 40% as singletons. The sample consisted of blood. The receptors shown here come from a girl aged 5-17 years with multiple sclerosis. The conserved cysteine and the conserved F or W are not part of the CDR3 here. Fields, in order: V gene, J gene, clone size, CDR3 protein. The size field is filled for only some rows; it gives once, few, many or a size class.

TRBV20-1,NA,NA,SAPLADYEQY
TRBV4-3,TRBJ2-1,NA,ASSQGRALLPYNEQF
TRBV7-6,TRBJ1-4,NA,ASSLEEGRGWTGLREKLF
TRBV5-1,TRBJ1-4,NA,ASKGGEEKLF
TRBV7-2,TRBJ2-3,NA,ASSLELAGGDTQY
TRBV12-3/TRBV12-4,TRBJ2-7,few,ASSRQYEQY
TRBV6-5,TRBJ2-5,NA,ASRHPGLETQY
TRBV4-1,TRBJ1-2,many,ASSQEETLNYGYT
TRBV14,TRBJ2-1,few,ASSSPGTYYNEQF
TRBV29-1,TRBJ1-2,NA,SVIAPADYGYT
TRBV12-3/TRBV12-4,TRBJ2-1,few,ASSALPGPQRLEQF
TRBV5-6,TRBJ1-6,few,ASSVGSPGSPLH
TRBV6-4,TRBJ1-6,few,ASKRQGLNSPLH
TRBV29-1,TRBJ1-2,NA,SVEGISEYNYGYT